This paragraph reports one TCR beta chain. Its antigen is still unknown. These data originate in a study of long-term antiretroviral therapy in people with HIV. Across the whole study: The immediate-ART recommendation dates to 2015, and the earliest samples predate it by about a decade.

Regarding the study as a whole: Clones that had undergone expansion before ART prevailed in the repertoire throughout all time points. The range of CDR3 lengths in HIV repertoires proved narrower than that found in controls. Viral resistance, ART adherence and therapy changes all lacked available data.

Survey-level immunoSEQ v3.0 assays were run. Profiled with immunoSEQ multiplex PCR; TCRdb holds only in-frame clones, not every one. This repertoire shows around 34,000 clones, 65% to 85% found once; its top ten account for under 4%. The trim removed 0 bases at V and 1 base at J, leaving 7 bases unmatched. CDR1 is LNHDA and CDR2 is SQIVND in the germline V gene (reference sequence). This CDR3 is built from 18 residues. This receptor was obtained from a man aged 50-60 years with HIV. The V gene is TRBV19, the J gene TRBJ1-5, with 9 bases fitting TRBD1. Sequencing was performed on unsorted PBMCs, taken 3 years after starting antiretroviral therapy. CDR3 loop: CASSIDTGTGPSNQPQHF. CDR3 nucleotides: TGTGCCAGTAGTATAGATACCGGGACAGGGCCCAGCAATCAGCCCCAGCATTTT.